This T cell receptor (beta chain) was observed in a study of a mutant IDH1 vaccine in newly diagnosed glioma. Study-level background: Patients previously underwent radiotherapy, temozolomide, or both, and most underwent both.

This table comes from immunoSEQ multiplex PCR, and its TCRdb copy is limited to in-frame clones, with some not included. This table has tens of thousands of clones, roughly 89% appearing once. In germline, CDR1 is KGHSH, CDR2 LQKENI. Trimming shortened V by 3 bases and J by 0 bases, and 15 bases separated the two germline ends. The CDR3 is 17 amino acids. Time point in this sample: baseline, week 1 (first vaccination visit). The treatment denotes: pre-vaccination baseline after standard-of-care therapy. Diagnosis in the donors showed new WHO grade 3 or 4 astrocytomas that were IDH1-mutant and ATRX-lost. General study results and limits: Pseudoprogression looked unconnected to shifts in top peripheral T cell clonotypes.

Turning to this clone: Its target is not known.

The receptor was isolated from a man aged 40-49 years with glioma. The sample in question was PBMCs, obtained from a glioma patient treated with radiotherapy, temozolomide or both. The genes are TRBV18 and TRBJ1-5; TRBD1 might be the D (6 bases). DNA for the CDR3: TGTGCCAGCTCACCGGGGGGACAACCATATAGCAATCAGCCCCAGCATTTT. Amino acid sequence: CASSPGGQPYSNQPQHF. The full variable domain, in which reference TRBV18 and TRBJ1-5 provide the parts outside the CDR3, is NAGVMQNPRHLVRRRGQEARLRCSPMKGHSHVYWYRQLPEEGLKFMVYLQKENIIDESGMPKERFSAEFPKEGPSILRIQQVVRGDSAAYFCASSPGGQPYSNQPQHFGDGTRLSIL.